One sample yielded the 7 T cell receptor beta chains listed below, sequenced in a study of technical replicates of blood from a handful of donors. Repertoires were generated with immunoSEQ multiplex PCR, while TCRdb's copy carries only in-frame clones and drops some. The sample includes 50,000 or so clones, 90% to 95% seen only once; the top ten take approximately 3.6%. The sequenced sample consisted of PBMCs. These TCRs come from a human donor in good health. Some clones in this sample may be carry-over from other donors' samples.

This chain links TRBV5-4 with TRBJ2-1; 7 bases fit TRBD1. Trimming at V came to 0 bases and at J to 5 bases, leaving 5 bases not matched to a gene. The CDR3 spans 15 residues. CDR1 and CDR2 from the germline V gene are SGHNT and YYREEE (reference sequence). The CDR3 DNA reads as TGTGCCAGCAGCTTGGCACAGGGGATTAACAATGAGCAGTTCTTC. Encoded protein: CASSLAQGINNEQFF.

The chain recombines TRBV2 with TRBJ2-1, with D possibly TRBD2 on 6 matching bases. The CDR3 has 13 residues. In germline, CDR1 is SNHLY, CDR2 FYNNEI. V was shortened by 3 bases and J by 10 bases, with 13 bases between the two germline ends. CDR3 DNA sequence: TGTGCCAGCAGTGAGGAGGGAAACAGGGAGCAGTTCTTC. Translated: CASSEEGNREQFF.

The chain carries TRBV2 and TRBJ2-5, with TRBD2 matching over 10 bases. CDR1 and CDR2 (germline): SNHLY, FYNNEI. The CDR3 runs to 18 residues. V lost 0 bases to trimming and J lost 7 bases; unmatched junction nucleotides: 14. The CDR3 region has the DNA TGTGCCAGCAGTGAAGCGCGGGCCCAGCGGGGGGGACTAGGGACCCAGTACTTC. Translating it yields CASSEARAQRGGLGTQYF.

The V and J genes are TRBV11-2 and TRBJ2-1; D perhaps matches TRBD2 (5 bases). The CDR3 totals 16 residues. The V end was cut by 0 bases, the J end by 1 base, with 10 bases between. Germline CDR1 and CDR2: SGHAT and FQNNGV. This CDR3 reads CASSLEGRGSYNEQFF. CDR3 DNA: TGTGCCAGCAGCTTAGAAGGCCGAGGGTCCTACAATGAGCAGTTCTTC.

The chain recombines TRBV30 with TRBJ1-2; the match to TRBD1 covers 7 bases. Trimming cost V 1 base and J 4 bases; bases outside gene matches: 0. CDR1 and CDR2 (germline): GTSNPN, SVGIG (reference sequence). This CDR3 has 12 residues. CDR3 region: CAWSGQGYGYTF. The CDR3 bases are TGTGCCTGGAGTGGACAGGGCTATGGCTACACCTTC.

The chain couples TRBV13 to TRBJ2-5, with D maybe TRBD2 (5 bases). The CDR3 sequence is 14 residues long. Germline loops: CDR1 PRHDT, CDR2 FYEKMQ (reference sequence). Trimming stripped 0 bases from V and 2 bases from J, with 7 bases between. The CDR3 coding sequence is TGTGCCAGCAGCTTAGGGGGGAGTCAAGAGACCCAGTACTTC. It specifies CASSLGGSQETQYF.

The chain couples TRBV7-3 to TRBJ2-3, with a possible D match to TRBD2 (5 bases). Germline assignment: CDR1 SGHTA and CDR2 FQGTGA. The CDR3 consists of 13 residues. V was cut by 5 bases and J by 9 bases, with 15 bases left in between. The CDR3 nucleotides read TGTGCCAGCAGCCTAGATATCAGCGGCACGCAGTATTTT. Amino acids: CASSLDISGTQYF. The whole variable domain, filled in from reference TRBV7-3 and TRBJ2-3, reads GAGVSQTPSNKVTEKGKYVELRCDPISGHTALYWYRQSLGQGPEFLIYFQGTGAADDSGLPNDRFFAVRPEGSVSTLKIQRTERGDSAVYLCASSLDISGTQYFGPGTRLTVL.